The present entry profiles one T cell receptor (beta chain) with its context. No antigen is known for it. These data are taken from a study of CD4 T cells in relation to SARS-CoV-2 and coronaviruses. Study-wide background: ViraFEST: roughly 10-day antigen culture of PBMCs, then TCR beta CDR3 sequencing.

TCRdb's table, derived via immunoSEQ multiplex PCR, lists solely in-frame clones and lacks some. The sample includes 20,000 or so clones, roughly 82% of them seen just once. The V end was cut by 5 bases, the J end by 3 bases, with 19 bases between. The CDR3 spans 17 residues. CDR1 is SGHTA, CDR2 FQGNSA, per germline. Study-level findings and limits: This crossreactivity analysis covered spike protein alone, no other viral proteins. Pre-pandemic and post-infection samples never came from the same donor.

The unexposed donors gave CD4+ T cells in 2011-2018, prior to COVID-19. CD4+ T cells were isolated from the cells after nine to eleven days of culture. Sequencing was done on a sample of CD4+ T cells from PBMCs, cultured in vitro. The clonotype was recovered from a human donor in good health. The chain links TRBV7-2 to TRBJ1-4, with D possibly matching TRBD1 (6 bases). CDR3: CASSQFGGGASNEKLFF. The CDR3 coding sequence is TGTGCCAGCAGCCAATTCGGGGGGGGCGCCTCTAATGAAAAACTGTTTTTT.